This TCR beta chain appears in the sequencing data of a study of blood T cell repertoires in COVID-19. TCRdb keeps only in-frame clones here, not all; method: immunoSEQ multiplex PCR. The sample includes some 290,000 clones, around 90% of them seen just once. The sequencing input was peripheral blood. The source of this sequence is a middle-aged woman with COVID-19, enrolled during active disease.

The CDR3 spells CASSLDRGRMSPQHF. CDR3 nucleotides: TGTGCCAGCAGCTTGGACAGGGGGAGGATGTCGCCCCAGCATTTT. The V call is TRBV5-6, the J call TRBJ1-5; TRBD1 agrees at 8 bases. After removal of 0 bases from V and 9 bases from J, the junction contained 8 bases not matched to a gene. The CDR3 sequence is 15 residues long. From germline, CDR1 is SGHDT and CDR2 YYEEEE.